What follows is one T cell receptor beta chain and its context. What it binds is not known. With 4 bases removed from V and 3 bases from J, the gap between germline ends came to 13 bases. Germline values: CDR1 SGHNT, CDR2 YYREEE (reference sequence). The CDR3 runs 15 residues. This sample's treatment: about 20 received Ad26.COV2.S at low or high dose, single or two shots; five or six received placebo; per-sample allocation not given. Samples analyzed were those drawn on day 63 after the first vaccine or placebo injection. The data are from a study of Ad26.COV2.S vaccination and SARS-CoV-2 variants. Measured with immunoSEQ multiplex PCR; TCRdb has only the in-frame clones, and not every one. Of around 300,000 clones in the sample, about 87% were seen once. Study conclusions and caveats: Substantial breadth in spike-specific CD8+ and CD4+ T cell responses was reportedly seen after vaccination.

The genes are TRBV5-4 and TRBJ1-4; D may be TRBD1 (5 bases). This material consisted of peripheral blood, taken in a trial of Ad26.COV2.S vaccine versus placebo. The TCR comes from a person between 18 and 65 years old who received the Ad26.COV2.S COVID-19 vaccine or a placebo. CDR3: CASSRGTGANEKLFF. CDR3 in DNA: TGTGCCAGCAGCCGAGGGACGGGTGCTAATGAAAAACTGTTTTTT.